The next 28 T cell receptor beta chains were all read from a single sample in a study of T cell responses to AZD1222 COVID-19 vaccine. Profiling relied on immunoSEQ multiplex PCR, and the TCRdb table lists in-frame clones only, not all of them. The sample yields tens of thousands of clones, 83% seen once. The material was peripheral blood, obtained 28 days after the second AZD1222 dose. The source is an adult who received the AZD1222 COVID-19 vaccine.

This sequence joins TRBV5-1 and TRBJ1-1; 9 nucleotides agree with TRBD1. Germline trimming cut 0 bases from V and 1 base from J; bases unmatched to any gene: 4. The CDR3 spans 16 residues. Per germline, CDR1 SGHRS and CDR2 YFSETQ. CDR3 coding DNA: TGCGCCAGCAGCTTGGCCGGGACAGGGCGGAACACTGAAGCTTTCTTT. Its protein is CASSLAGTGRNTEAFF.

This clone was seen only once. The CDR3 DNA is TGTGCCAGCAGCTCCTACGGTGTCAGTAGTTACGAGCAGTACTTC. Translated, it gives CASSSYGVSSYEQYF. The chain carries TRBV5-6 and TRBJ2-7; no definite D call. The CDR3 is 15 amino acids. CDR1 and CDR2 (germline): SGHDT, YYEEEE. V lost 3 bases and J lost 4, with 17 bases in between.

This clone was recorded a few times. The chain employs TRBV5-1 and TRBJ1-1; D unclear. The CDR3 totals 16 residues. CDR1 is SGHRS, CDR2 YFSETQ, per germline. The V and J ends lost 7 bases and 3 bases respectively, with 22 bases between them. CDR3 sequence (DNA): TGCGCCAGCCGGGGAGGTGGAACGGTCTTTTACACTGAAGCTTTCTTT. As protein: CASRGGGTVFYTEAFF. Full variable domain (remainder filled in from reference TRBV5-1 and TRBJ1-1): KAGVTQTPRYLIKTRGQQVTLSCSPISGHRSVSWYQQTPGQGLQFLFEYFSETQRNKGNFPGRFSGRQFSNSRSEMNVSTLELGDSALYLCASRGGGTVFYTEAFFGQGTRLTVV.

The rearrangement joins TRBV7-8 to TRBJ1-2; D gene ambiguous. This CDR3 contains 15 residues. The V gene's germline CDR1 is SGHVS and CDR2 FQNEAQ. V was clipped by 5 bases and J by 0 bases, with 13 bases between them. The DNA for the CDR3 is TGTGCCAGCAGCCAACGGAGGGATGCTAACTATGGCTACACCTTC. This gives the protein CASSQRRDANYGYTF.

CDR3 nucleotides: TGTGCCAGCAGTTACTCGTACTCATGGCCGGTGGAGACCCAGTACTTC. It encodes CASSYSYSWPVETQYF. The chain uses TRBV6-5 and TRBJ2-5; D ambiguous. CDR1 MNHEY and CDR2 SVGAGI come from the germline V gene. The CDR3 runs 16 residues. Trimming took 0 bases from V and 5 from J, leaving 16 bases between them.

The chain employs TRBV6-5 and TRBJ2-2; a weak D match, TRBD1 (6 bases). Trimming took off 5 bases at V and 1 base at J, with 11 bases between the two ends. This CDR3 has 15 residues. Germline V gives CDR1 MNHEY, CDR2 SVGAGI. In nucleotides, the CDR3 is TGTGCCAGCAGTCCCGCAGGGGAGAACACCGGGGAGCTGTTTTTT. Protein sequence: CASSPAGENTGELFF.

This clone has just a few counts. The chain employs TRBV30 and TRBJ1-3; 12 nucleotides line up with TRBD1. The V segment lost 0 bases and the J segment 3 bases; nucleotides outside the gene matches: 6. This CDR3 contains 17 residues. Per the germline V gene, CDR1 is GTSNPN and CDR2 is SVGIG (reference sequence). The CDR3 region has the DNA TGTGCCTGGAGTGTACCGGGGACAGGGGGCTATGGAAACACCATATATTTT. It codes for CAWSVPGTGGYGNTIYF.

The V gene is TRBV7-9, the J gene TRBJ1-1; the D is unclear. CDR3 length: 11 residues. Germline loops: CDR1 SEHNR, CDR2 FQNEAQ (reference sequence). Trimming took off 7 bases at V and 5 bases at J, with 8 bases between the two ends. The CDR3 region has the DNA TGTGCCAGCAACGGGGATACTGAAGCTTTCTTT. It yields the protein CASNGDTEAFF. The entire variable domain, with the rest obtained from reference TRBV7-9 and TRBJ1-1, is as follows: DTGVSQNPRHKITKRGQNVTFRCDPISEHNRLYWYRQTLGQGPEFLTYFQNEAQLEKSRLLSDRFSAERPKGSFSTLEIQRTEQGDSAMYLCASNGDTEAFFGQGTRLTVV.

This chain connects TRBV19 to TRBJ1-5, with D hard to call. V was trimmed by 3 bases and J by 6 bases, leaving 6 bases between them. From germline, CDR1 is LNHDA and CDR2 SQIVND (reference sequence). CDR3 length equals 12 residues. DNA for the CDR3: TGTGCCAGTAGTATTGAGGGTCAGCCCCAGCATTTT. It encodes CASSIEGQPQHF. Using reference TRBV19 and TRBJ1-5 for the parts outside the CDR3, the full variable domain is DGGITQSPKYLFRKEGQNVTLSCEQNLNHDAMYWYRQDPGQGLRLIYYSQIVNDFQKGDIAEGYSVSREKKESFPLTVTSAQKNPTAFYLCASSIEGQPQHFGDGTRLSIL.

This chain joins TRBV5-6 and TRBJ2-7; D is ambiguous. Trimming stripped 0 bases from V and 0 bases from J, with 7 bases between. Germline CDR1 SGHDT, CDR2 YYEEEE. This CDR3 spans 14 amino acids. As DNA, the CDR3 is TGTGCCAGCAGCTTGGATGGGGTCTCCTACGAGCAGTACTTC. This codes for CASSLDGVSYEQYF.

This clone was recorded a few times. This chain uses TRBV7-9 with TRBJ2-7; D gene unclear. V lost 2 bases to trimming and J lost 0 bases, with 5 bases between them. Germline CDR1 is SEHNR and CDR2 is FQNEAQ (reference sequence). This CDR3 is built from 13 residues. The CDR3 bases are TGTGCCAGCAGCTTACAGCGCTCCTACGAGCAGTACTTC. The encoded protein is CASSLQRSYEQYF.

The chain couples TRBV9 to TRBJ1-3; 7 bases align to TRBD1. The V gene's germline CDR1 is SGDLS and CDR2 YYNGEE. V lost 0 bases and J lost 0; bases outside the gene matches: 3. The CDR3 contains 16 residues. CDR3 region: CASSVVAGGSGNTIYF. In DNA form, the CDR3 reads TGTGCCAGCAGCGTAGTTGCAGGGGGCTCTGGAAACACCATATATTTT.

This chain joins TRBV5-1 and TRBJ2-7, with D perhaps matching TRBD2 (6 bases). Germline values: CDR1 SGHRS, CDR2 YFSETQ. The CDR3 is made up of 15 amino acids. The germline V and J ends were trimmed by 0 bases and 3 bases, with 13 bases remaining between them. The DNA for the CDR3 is TGCGCCAGCAGCTTGGCCGGGGGAGAAGGCTACGAGCAGTACTTC. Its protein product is CASSLAGGEGYEQYF.

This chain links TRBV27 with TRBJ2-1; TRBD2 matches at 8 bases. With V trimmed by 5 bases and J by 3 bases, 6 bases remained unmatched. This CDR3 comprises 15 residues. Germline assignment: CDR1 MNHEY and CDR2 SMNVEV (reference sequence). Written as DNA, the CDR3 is TGTGCCAGCAGTGACGCCGGGACTAGCTACAATGAGCAGTTCTTC. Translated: CASSDAGTSYNEQFF.

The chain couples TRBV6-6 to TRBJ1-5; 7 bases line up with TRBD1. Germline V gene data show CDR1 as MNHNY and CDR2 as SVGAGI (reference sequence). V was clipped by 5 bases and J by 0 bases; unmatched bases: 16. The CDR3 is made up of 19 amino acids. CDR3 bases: TGTGCCAGCAGTCGAAGACAGGGCCTTTCCTTCCCTAGCAATCAGCCCCAGCATTTT. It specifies CASSRRQGLSFPSNQPQHF.

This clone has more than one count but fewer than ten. The CDR3 nucleotides are TGTGCCAGCAGCCAGAAGGACAGGGGTCCATTGGAAGCTTTCTTT. It encodes CASSQKDRGPLEAFF. The rearrangement uses TRBV4-2 and TRBJ1-1; 9 bases fit TRBD1. The CDR3 is made up of 15 amino acids. CDR1 and CDR2 (germline): LGHNA, YNFKEQ. With V trimmed by 3 bases and J by 8 bases, 10 bases remained unmatched.

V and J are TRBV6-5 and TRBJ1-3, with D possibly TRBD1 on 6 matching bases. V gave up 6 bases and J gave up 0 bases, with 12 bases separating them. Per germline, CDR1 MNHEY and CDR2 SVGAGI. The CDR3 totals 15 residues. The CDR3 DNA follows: TGTGCCAGCAGCACAGGACAGACCTCTGGAAACACCATATATTTT. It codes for CASSTGQTSGNTIYF.

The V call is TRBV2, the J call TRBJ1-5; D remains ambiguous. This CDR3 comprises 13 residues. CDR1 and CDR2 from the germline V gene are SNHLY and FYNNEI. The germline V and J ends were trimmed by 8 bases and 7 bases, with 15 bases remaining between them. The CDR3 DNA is TGTGCCAGCGGGAGGGAGGTCGGGCAGCCCCAGCATTTT. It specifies CASGREVGQPQHF.

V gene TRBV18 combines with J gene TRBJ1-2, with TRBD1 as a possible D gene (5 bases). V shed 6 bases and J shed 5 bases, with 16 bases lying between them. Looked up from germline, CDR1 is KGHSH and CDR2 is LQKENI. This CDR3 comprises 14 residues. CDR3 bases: TGTGCCAGCTCCTTTGGCAGGGCTGAGTATGGCTACACCTTC. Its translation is CASSFGRAEYGYTF.

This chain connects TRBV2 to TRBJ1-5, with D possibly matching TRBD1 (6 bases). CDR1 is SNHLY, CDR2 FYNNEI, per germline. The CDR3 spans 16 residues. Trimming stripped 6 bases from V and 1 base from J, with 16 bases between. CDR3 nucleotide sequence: TGTGCCAGCAGGGCCCAAGGGGGAGGAAGCAATCAGCCCCAGCATTTT. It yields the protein CASRAQGGGSNQPQHF.

Written as DNA, the CDR3 is TGTGCCAGCAGCTTTGGGGCAGGGCTGCCCGGGGAGCTGTTTTTT. It codes for CASSFGAGLPGELFF. The gene calls are TRBV5-6 and TRBJ2-2; a possible D gene is TRBD1 (5 bases). The V and J ends lost 2 bases and 6 bases respectively, with 14 bases between them. This CDR3 comprises 15 residues. Germline values: CDR1 SGHDT, CDR2 YYEEEE.

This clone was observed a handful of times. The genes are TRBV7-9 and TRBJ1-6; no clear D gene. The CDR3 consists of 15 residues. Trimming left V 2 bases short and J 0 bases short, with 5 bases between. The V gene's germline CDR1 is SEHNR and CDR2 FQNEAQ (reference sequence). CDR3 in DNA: TGTGCCAGCAGCTTACCAAGCTCCTATAATTCACCCCTCCACTTT. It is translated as CASSLPSSYNSPLHF.

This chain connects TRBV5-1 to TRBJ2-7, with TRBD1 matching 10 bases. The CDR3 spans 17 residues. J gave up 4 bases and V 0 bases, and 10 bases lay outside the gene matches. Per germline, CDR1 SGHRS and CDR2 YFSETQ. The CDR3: CASSLGVTGGVLYEQYF. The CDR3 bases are TGCGCCAGCAGCTTGGGGGTGACAGGGGGCGTCCTTTACGAGCAGTACTTC.

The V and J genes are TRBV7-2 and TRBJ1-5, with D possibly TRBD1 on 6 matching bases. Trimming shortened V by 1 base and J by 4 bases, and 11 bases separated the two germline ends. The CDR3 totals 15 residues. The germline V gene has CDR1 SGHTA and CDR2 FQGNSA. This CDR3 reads CASSLGVTGNQPQHF. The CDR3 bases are TGTGCCAGCAGCTTAGGGGTCACAGGGAATCAGCCCCAGCATTTT.

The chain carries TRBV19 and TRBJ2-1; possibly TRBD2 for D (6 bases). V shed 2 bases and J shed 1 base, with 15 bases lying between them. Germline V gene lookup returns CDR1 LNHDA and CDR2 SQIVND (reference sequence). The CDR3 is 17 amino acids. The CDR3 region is CASSIRDSRGSYNEQFF. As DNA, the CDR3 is TGTGCCAGTAGTATACGAGACTCCCGGGGGTCCTACAATGAGCAGTTCTTC.

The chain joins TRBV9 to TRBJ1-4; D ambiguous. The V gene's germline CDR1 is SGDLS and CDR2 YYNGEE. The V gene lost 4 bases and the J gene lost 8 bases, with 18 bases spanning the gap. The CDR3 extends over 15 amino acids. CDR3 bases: TGTGCCAGCAGCCCAAACCGGGCCCTGGGGGAAAAACTGTTTTTT. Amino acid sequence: CASSPNRALGEKLFF.

This chain's CDR3 is CASSARREGPYNEQFF. The CDR3 coding sequence is TGTGCCAGCAGTGCCCGGCGGGAAGGCCCCTACAATGAGCAGTTCTTC. This chain connects TRBV6-1 to TRBJ2-1, with D perhaps TRBD2 (6 bases). The CDR3 sequence is 16 residues long. Germline V CDR1 and CDR2: MNHNS, SASEGT. V shed 4 bases and J shed 2 bases, with 15 bases lying between them.

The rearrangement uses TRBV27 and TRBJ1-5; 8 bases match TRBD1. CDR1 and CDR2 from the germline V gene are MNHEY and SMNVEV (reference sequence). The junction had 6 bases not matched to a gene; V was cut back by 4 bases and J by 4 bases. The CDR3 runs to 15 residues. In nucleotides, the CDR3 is TGTGCCAGCAGTTCAGGACAGGGCGAGAATCAGCCCCAGCATTTT. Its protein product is CASSSGQGENQPQHF.